Sequencing of this T cell receptor (beta chain) was carried out in a study of blood T cell repertoires in COVID-19. Only in-frame clones appear in the TCRdb table, and some are missing; sequencing was by immunoSEQ multiplex PCR. The sample comprises 350,000 to 400,000 clones, roughly 92% of which are singletons, and 0.8% to 0.9% rests with the top ten. The CDR3 loop spans 13 amino acids. The V gene's germline CDR1 is KGHSH and CDR2 LQKENI. V lost 3 bases to trimming and J lost 10 bases, with 13 bases between them. The sequence came from a woman aged 40-49 years who had been exposed to COVID-19. The sequenced sample consisted of PBMCs or T cells enriched from blood (not recorded which). The chain recombines TRBV18 with TRBJ2-1; the D gene is possibly TRBD2 (5 bases). CDR3 amino acids: CASSPRERTEQFF. Here the CDR3 DNA reads TGTGCCAGCTCACCGAGGGAACGGACGGAGCAGTTCTTC.